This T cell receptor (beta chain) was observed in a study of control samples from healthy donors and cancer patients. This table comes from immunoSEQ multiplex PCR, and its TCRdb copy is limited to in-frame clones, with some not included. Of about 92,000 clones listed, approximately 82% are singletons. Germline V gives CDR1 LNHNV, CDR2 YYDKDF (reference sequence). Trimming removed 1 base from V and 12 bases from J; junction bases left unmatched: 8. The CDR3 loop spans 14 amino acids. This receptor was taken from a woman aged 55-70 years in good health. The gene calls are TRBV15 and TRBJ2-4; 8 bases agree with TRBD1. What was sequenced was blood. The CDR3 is CATSRGGQGPAQYF. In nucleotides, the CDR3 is TGTGCCACCAGCAGAGGCGGACAGGGCCCTGCTCAGTACTTC.